This passage covers 12 T cell receptor beta chains from one sample sequenced in a study of shared clonotypes between healthy human individuals. Some clones are missing from TCRdb's copy, which holds only in-frame ones; the method was immunoSEQ multiplex PCR. This sample has about 580,000 clones, with roughly 98% found just once. The naive CD8 population came from CD45RO-negative cells selected for CCR7, without terminally differentiated effector memory CD45RA+ cells. Sequenced material: naive CD8+ T cells sorted from blood. All receptors come from a man aged 30 to 39 in good health.

The gene calls are TRBV29-1 and TRBJ2-7; 7 bases map to TRBD2. Germline V gene lookup returns CDR1 SQVTM and CDR2 ANQGSEA. CDR3 length equals 12 residues. The trim removed 4 bases at V and 4 bases at J, leaving 4 bases unmatched. CDR3 sequence reads: CSVASSGYEQYF. The CDR3 coding sequence is TGCAGCGTTGCCTCTAGCGGATACGAGCAGTACTTC.

The rearrangement uses TRBV19 and TRBJ1-2, with 7 bases that match TRBD1. The CDR3 spans 13 residues. V lost 3 bases to trimming and J lost 9 bases; unmatched junction nucleotides: 7. Looked up from germline, CDR1 is LNHDA and CDR2 is SQIVND (reference sequence). CDR3 region: CASSIRQGESYTF. In DNA form, the CDR3 reads TGTGCCAGTAGTATCCGCCAGGGGGAAAGCTACACCTTC.

The rearrangement links TRBV28 to TRBJ1-1; D is possibly TRBD1 (5 bases). CDR1 and CDR2 from the germline V gene are MDHEN and SYDVKM. CDR3 length: 16 amino acids. Trimming stripped 2 bases from V and 0 bases from J, with 13 bases between. The CDR3 nucleotides are TGTGCCAGCAGTTTAAATAGCGCAGGGCTGAACACTGAAGCTTTCTTT. Its translation: CASSLNSAGLNTEAFF.

V is TRBV27 and J is TRBJ2-3; D is unclear. CDR1 MNHEY and CDR2 SMNVEV come from the germline V gene (reference sequence). Trimming stripped 6 bases from V and 4 bases from J, with 5 bases between. This CDR3 comprises 11 residues. The CDR3 here is CASSQADTQYF. The CDR3 region has the DNA TGTGCCAGCAGCCAGGCAGATACGCAGTATTTT.

V usage is TRBV7-3 and J usage is TRBJ2-7; possible D gene TRBD2, 5 bases. Trimming cost V 5 bases and J 6 bases, with 14 bases left between them. This CDR3 comprises 13 residues. Per germline, CDR1 SGHTA and CDR2 FQGTGA. The CDR3 nucleotides are TGTGCCAGCAGCCCCCTCCCTCGGGGCGAGCAGTACTTC. Translation gives CASSPLPRGEQYF. Drawing the rest from reference TRBV7-3 and TRBJ2-7, the complete variable domain is GAGVSQTPSNKVTEKGKYVELRCDPISGHTALYWYRQSLGQGPEFLIYFQGTGAADDSGLPNDRFFAVRPEGSVSTLKIQRTERGDSAVYLCASSPLPRGEQYFGPGTRLTVT.

This clone was seen a few times. The rearrangement joins TRBV4-2 to TRBJ2-7, with 8 positions matching TRBD1. With V trimmed by 5 bases and J by 6 bases, 9 bases remained unmatched. Germline loops: CDR1 LGHNA, CDR2 YNFKEQ. The CDR3 consists of 14 residues. The DNA of the CDR3 is TGTGCCAGCAGCGCCCGGACAGGGCTCCTCGAGCAGTACTTC. Amino acids: CASSARTGLLEQYF.

J is TRBJ2-7 and V is TRBV9; D possibly matches TRBD1 or TRBD2 (5 bases each). CDR1 and CDR2 (germline): SGDLS, YYNGEE. There are 14 residues in the CDR3. Trimming removed 0 bases from V and 4 bases from J, with 11 bases in between. The CDR3: CASSVGGNPYEQYF. In nucleotides, the CDR3 is TGTGCCAGCAGCGTAGGGGGGAATCCTTACGAGCAGTACTTC.

The V and J genes are TRBV4-3 and TRBJ1-1, with D unclear. The CDR3 extends over 15 amino acids. Germline lookup yields CDR1 LGHNA and CDR2 YSLEER. Trimming took off 0 bases at V and 0 bases at J, with 8 bases between the two ends. CDR3 sequence (DNA): TGCGCCAGCAGCCAAGATGAACGGCTGAACACTGAAGCTTTCTTT. This encodes CASSQDERLNTEAFF.

The chain is built from TRBV5-1 and TRBJ2-2, with D uncertain. The ends were cut back, 1 base at V and 0 bases at J, with 10 bases in the middle. Germline loops: CDR1 SGHRS, CDR2 YFSETQ. The CDR3 extends over 16 amino acids. The CDR3 DNA reads TGCGCCAGCAGCTTGAGCTTGCGGTCGAACACCGGGGAGCTGTTTTTT. This codes for CASSLSLRSNTGELFF.

This clone was seen just once. Here the CDR3 reads CASTSGVNTGELFF. In DNA, the CDR3 is TGTGCCAGCACTAGCGGGGTGAACACCGGGGAGCTGTTTTTT. V usage is TRBV2 and J usage is TRBJ2-2; TRBD2 agrees at 9 bases. The CDR3 runs 14 residues. J lost 1 base, V lost 7 bases, and 1 base had no gene match. The germline V gene encodes CDR1 SNHLY and CDR2 FYNNEI.

This clone was detected only once. Other nucleotide sequences in the sample specify the same CDR3. The chain joins TRBV5-4 to TRBJ2-7, with 10 bases matching TRBD1. The CDR3 is 15 amino acids. V shed 0 bases and J 4 bases; nucleotides not matched to a gene: 4. The germline CDR1 and CDR2 sequences are SGHNT and YYREEE (reference sequence). The chain's CDR3 is CASSLGDRGSYEQYF. The CDR3 DNA sequence: TGTGCCAGCAGCTTGGGGGACAGGGGAAGTTACGAGCAGTACTTC.

The genes are TRBV27 and TRBJ2-3, with D unclear. The CDR3 has 18 residues. Trimming took 5 bases from V and 1 from J, leaving 22 bases between them. The germline V gene has CDR1 MNHEY and CDR2 SMNVEV (reference sequence). The CDR3 DNA is TGTGCCAGCAGTCCCACCCAACTCCCGGTCGACGGCACAGATACGCAGTATTTT. Translated: CASSPTQLPVDGTDTQYF.